The text below deals with one T cell receptor beta chain. The germline gene is not matched at one end of the junction; a read error may be the cause. This entry is derived from a study of T-cell reconstitution after alpha-beta-depleted transplantation in children. Unique molecular identifiers were incorporated during preparation of the TCRbeta library. TCRdb independently ran MiXCR on the PCR reads; one entry per CDR3 protein. The sample holds hundreds of thousands of distinct CDR3 sequences, approximately 13% seen once. This CDR3 region has 13 residues. Germline V gene data show CDR1 as KGHDR and CDR2 as SFDVKD.

This sample comprised PBMCs, mostly from graft donor cells, obtained 360 days after TCRalphabeta/CD19-depleted stem cell transplant. This sequence originates from a male patient younger than 18 who had a stem cell transplant for acute myeloid leukemia, so the T cells may come from the graft donor. J is TRBJ2-1 and V is TRBV24-1; D is unresolved. CDR3 loop: CATSVDHYNEQFF. CDR3 DNA: TGTGCCACAAGTGTTGACCATTACAATGAGCAGTTCTTC.